The present T cell receptor beta chain was sequenced within a study of OX40 agonist ivuxolimab in advanced cancers. No patient had autoimmune disease or received systemic immunosuppression. Blood specimens came from baseline, cycle 4 day 1, and cycle 7 day 1. Germline assignment: CDR1 MDHEN and CDR2 SYDVKM. The CDR3 length is 12 residues. Trimming at V came to 8 bases and at J to 4 bases, leaving 3 bases not matched to a gene. Clones were sequenced by immunoSEQ multiplex PCR, and TCRdb holds only the in-frame ones, with some missing. The sample contains 90,000 to 95,000 clones, around 87% of which appear only once.

The TCR was taken from an adult with an advanced solid tumor such as melanoma, head and neck, liver or kidney cancer. The chain is built from TRBV28 and TRBJ2-3; 7 nucleotides match TRBD1. The input for sequencing was CD4+ or CD8+ T cells sorted from blood, taken in a trial of the OX40 agonist ivuxolimab. The DNA for the CDR3 is TGTGCCAGCGCCAGGGGGTCAGATACGCAGTATTTT. Its translation is CASARGSDTQYF.